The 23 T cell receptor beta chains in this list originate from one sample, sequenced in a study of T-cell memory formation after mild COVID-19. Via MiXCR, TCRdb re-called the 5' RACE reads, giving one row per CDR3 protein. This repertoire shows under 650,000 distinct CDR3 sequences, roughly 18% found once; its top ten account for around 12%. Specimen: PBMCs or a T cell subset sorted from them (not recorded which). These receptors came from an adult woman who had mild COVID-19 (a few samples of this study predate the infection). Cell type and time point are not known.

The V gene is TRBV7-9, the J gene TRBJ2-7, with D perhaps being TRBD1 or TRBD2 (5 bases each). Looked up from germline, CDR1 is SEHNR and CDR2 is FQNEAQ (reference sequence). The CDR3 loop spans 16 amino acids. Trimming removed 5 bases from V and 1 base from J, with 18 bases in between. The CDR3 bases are TGTGCCAGCAGCGACCCGGGGACGGTCCCTTCCTACGAGCAGTACTTC. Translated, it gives CASSDPGTVPSYEQYF.

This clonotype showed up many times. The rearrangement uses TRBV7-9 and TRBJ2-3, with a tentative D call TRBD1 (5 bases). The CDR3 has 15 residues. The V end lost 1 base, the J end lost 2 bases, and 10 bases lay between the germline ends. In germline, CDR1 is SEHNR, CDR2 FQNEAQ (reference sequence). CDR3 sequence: CASSLEGQATDTQYF. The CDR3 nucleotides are TGTGCCAGCAGCTTAGAGGGGCAGGCCACAGATACGCAGTATTTT.

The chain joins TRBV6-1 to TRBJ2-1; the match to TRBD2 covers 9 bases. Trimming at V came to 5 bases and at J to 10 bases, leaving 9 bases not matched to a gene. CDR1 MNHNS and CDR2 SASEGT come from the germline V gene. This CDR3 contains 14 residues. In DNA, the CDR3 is TGTGCCAGCAGTCCTGGGAGGCTAGCGGGGGAGCAGTTCTTC. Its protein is CASSPGRLAGEQFF.

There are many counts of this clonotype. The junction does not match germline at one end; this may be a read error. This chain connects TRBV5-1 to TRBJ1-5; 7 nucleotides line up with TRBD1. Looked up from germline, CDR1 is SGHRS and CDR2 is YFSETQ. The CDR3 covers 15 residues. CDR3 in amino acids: CASSLGTVSNQPQHF. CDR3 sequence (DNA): TGTGCCAGCAGCTTAGGGACAGTTAGCAATCAGCCCCAGCATTTT.

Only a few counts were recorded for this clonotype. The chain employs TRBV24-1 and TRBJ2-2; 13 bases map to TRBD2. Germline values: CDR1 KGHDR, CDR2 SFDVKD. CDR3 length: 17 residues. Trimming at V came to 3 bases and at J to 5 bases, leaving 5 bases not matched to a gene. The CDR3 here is CATSDRTSGSHTGELFF. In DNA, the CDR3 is TGTGCCACCAGTGATAGGACTAGCGGGAGTCATACCGGGGAGCTGTTTTTT.

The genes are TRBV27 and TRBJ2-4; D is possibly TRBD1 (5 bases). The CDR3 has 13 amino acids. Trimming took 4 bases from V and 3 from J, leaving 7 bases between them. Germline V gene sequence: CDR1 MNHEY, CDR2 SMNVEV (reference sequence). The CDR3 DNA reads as TGTGCCAGCAGTTCAGGGCTCAAAAACATTCAGTACTTC. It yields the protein CASSSGLKNIQYF.

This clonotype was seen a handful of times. The CDR3 coding sequence is TGTGCCATCAGTGAGTCTTTTCGGGGCACTGAAGCTTTCTTT. Protein product: CAISESFRGTEAFF. V gene TRBV10-3 combines with J gene TRBJ1-1, with unresolved D. Germline values: CDR1 ENHRY, CDR2 SYGVKD. Trimming took 0 bases from V and 4 from J, leaving 9 bases between them. The CDR3 length is 14 residues.

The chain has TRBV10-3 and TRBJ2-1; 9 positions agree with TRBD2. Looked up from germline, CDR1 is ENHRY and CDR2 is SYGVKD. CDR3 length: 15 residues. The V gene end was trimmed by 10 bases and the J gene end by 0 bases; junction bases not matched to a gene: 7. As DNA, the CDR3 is TGTGCCACCCGACTAGCGGAGAGCTCCTACAATGAGCAGTTCTTC. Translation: CATRLAESSYNEQFF.

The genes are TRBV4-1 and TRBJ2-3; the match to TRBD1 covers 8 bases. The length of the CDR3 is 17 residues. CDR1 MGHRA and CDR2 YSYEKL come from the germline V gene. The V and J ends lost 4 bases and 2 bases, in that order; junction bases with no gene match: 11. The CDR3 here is CASSPLRQGPATDTQYF. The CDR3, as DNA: TGCGCCAGCAGCCCCCTGCGACAGGGGCCCGCCACAGATACGCAGTATTTT.

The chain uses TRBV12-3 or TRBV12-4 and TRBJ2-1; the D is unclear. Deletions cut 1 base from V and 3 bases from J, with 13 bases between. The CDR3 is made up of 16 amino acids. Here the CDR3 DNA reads TGTGCCAGCAGTTTAGGGGGAAATGAACGCTACAATGAGCAGTTCTTC. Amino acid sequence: CASSLGGNERYNEQFF.

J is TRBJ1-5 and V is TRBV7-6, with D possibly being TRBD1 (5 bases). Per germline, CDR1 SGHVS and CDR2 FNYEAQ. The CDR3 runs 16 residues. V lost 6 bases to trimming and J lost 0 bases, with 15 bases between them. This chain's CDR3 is CASSSEGPLSNQPQHF. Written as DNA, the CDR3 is TGTGCCAGCAGTTCGGAGGGGCCGCTTAGCAATCAGCCCCAGCATTTT.

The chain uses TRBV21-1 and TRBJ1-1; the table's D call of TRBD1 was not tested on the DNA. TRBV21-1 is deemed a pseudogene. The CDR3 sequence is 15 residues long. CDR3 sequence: CASRTTGRSDTEAFF. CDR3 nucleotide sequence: TGTGCCAGCAGGACCACAGGCCGCTCGGACACTGAAGCTTTCTTT.

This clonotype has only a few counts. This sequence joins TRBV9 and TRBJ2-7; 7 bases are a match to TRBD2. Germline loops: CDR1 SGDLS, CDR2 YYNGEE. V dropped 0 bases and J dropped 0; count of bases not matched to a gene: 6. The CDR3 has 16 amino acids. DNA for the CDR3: TGTGCCAGCAGCGTAGGCGGGAGCAGCCTCTCCTACGAGCAGTACTTC. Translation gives CASSVGGSSLSYEQYF.

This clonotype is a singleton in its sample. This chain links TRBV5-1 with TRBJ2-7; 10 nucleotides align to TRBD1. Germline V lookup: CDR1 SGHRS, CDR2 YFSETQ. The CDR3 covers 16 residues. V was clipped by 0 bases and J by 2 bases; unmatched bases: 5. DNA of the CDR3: TGCGCCAGCAGCTTGGCGACAGGGGGCCTGACCTACGAGCAGTACTTC. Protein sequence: CASSLATGGLTYEQYF. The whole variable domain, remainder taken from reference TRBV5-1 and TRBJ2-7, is KAGVTQTPRYLIKTRGQQVTLSCSPISGHRSVSWYQQTPGQGLQFLFEYFSETQRNKGNFPGRFSGRQFSNSRSEMNVSTLELGDSALYLCASSLATGGLTYEQYFGPGTRLTVT.

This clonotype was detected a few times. The CDR3 loop is CASSLRGRLAGGTYEQYF. CDR3 bases: TGTGCCAGCAGTTTAAGAGGAAGGCTAGCGGGGGGCACCTACGAGCAGTACTTC. This chain links TRBV12-3 or TRBV12-4 with TRBJ2-7; TRBD2 matches 11 bases. V lost 2 bases to trimming and J lost 2 bases; unmatched junction nucleotides: 11. This CDR3 spans 18 amino acids.

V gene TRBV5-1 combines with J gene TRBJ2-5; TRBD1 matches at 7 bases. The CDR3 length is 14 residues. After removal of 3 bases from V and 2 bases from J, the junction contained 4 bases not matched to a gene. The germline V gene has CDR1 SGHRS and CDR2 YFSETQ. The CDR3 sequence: CASSSPGQQETQYF. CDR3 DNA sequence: TGCGCCAGCAGCTCACCGGGACAGCAAGAGACCCAGTACTTC.

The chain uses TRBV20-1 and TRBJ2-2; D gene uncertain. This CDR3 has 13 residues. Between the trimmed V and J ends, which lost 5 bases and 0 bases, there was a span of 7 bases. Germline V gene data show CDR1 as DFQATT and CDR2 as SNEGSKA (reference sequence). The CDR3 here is CSAPLTNTGELFF. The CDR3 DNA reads TGCAGTGCTCCGCTTACGAACACCGGGGAGCTGTTTTTT.

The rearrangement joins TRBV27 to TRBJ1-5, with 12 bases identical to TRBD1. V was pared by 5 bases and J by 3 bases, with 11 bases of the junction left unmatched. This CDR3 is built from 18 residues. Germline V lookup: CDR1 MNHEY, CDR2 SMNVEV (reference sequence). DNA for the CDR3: TGTGCCAGCAGTCCCTTGGGAGGGACAGGGGGCGTCAATCAGCCCCAGCATTTT. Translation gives CASSPLGGTGGVNQPQHF.

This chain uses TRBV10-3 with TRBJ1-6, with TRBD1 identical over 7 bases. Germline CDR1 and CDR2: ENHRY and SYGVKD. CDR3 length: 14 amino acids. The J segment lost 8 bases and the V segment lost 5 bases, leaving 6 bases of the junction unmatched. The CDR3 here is CAISSDRVYSPLHF. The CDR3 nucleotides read TGTGCCATCAGTTCAGACAGGGTATATTCACCCCTCCACTTT.

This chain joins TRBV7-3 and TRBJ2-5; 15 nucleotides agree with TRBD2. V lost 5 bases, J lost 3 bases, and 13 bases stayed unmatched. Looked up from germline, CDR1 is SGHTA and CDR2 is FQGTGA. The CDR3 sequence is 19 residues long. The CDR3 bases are TGTGCCAGCAGCCCCGGAGGACTAGCGGGAGGGAGTCGGGAAGAGACCCAGTACTTC. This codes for CASSPGGLAGGSREETQYF. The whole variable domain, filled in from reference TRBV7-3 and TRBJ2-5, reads GAGVSQTPSNKVTEKGKYVELRCDPISGHTALYWYRQSLGQGPEFLIYFQGTGAADDSGLPNDRFFAVRPEGSVSTLKIQRTERGDSAVYLCASSPGGLAGGSREETQYFGPGTRLLVL.

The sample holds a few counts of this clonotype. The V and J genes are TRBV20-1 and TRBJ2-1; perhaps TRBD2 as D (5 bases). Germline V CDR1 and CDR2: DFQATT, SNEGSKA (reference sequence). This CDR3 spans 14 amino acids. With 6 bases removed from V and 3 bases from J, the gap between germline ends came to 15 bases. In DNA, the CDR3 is TGCAGTGCCCCCTGGAGAGCGGACTACAATGAGCAGTTCTTC. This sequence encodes CSAPWRADYNEQFF.

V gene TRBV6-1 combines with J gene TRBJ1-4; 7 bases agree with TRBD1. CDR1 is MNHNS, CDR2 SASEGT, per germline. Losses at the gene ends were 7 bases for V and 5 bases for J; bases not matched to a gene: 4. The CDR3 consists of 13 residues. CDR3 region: CASTPQGNEKLFF. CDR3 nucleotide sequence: TGTGCCAGCACCCCACAGGGGAATGAAAAACTGTTTTTT.

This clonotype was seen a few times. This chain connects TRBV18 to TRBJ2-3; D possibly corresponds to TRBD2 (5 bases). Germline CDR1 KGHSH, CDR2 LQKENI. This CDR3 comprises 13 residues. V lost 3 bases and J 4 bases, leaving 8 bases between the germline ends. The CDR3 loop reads CASSPGSADTQYF. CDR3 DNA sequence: TGTGCCAGCTCACCGGGGAGCGCAGATACGCAGTATTTT.